This T cell receptor beta chain comes out of a study of cytomegalovirus exposure and HLA in healthy donors. Study observations and caveats: Altogether, some 160 TCR beta chains were recorded as cytomegalovirus-associated. Whilst most TCR sequences proved rare, a subset of public TCRs occurred across many donors.

Remarks on this clone: What it binds is not known.

V shed 2 bases and J shed 4 bases, with 9 bases lying between them. The germline gives CDR1 MNHEY, CDR2 SMNVEV (reference sequence). The CDR3 runs to 14 residues. The PCR ran on 60 Vbeta and 13 Jbeta primers. The data were produced by immunoSEQ multiplex PCR, yet TCRdb's version contains in-frame clones alone and is incomplete. The sample yields some 110,000 clones, 71% seen once. This clonotype originated in a female donor in good health and CMV-seronegative. The specimen was PBMCs. The rearrangement links TRBV27 to TRBJ2-1; D call uncertain. CDR3 sequence reads: CASSLLQDYNEQFF. DNA for the CDR3: TGTGCCAGCAGTTTACTTCAGGATTACAATGAGCAGTTCTTC.